This entry lists 8 T cell receptor beta chains sequenced from one sample in a study of blood T cells in healthy people across ages. With a J-beta primer mix and a sample-barcoded 5' primer, a second PCR ran about 6 to 11 cycles. TCRdb re-called the 5' RACE reads through MiXCR, storing one row per CDR3 protein. The sample includes 1.2 million to 1.5 million distinct CDR3 sequences, approximately 40% of them seen just once. Sequencing input: blood. The receptors originated from a young woman in good health.

The count of this clonotype is one. The gene calls are TRBV20-1 and TRBJ2-1, with 10 bases aligning to TRBD1. There are 14 residues in the CDR3. The V segment lost 6 bases and the J segment 7 bases; nucleotides outside the gene matches: 9. Germline V CDR1 and CDR2: DFQATT, SNEGSKA (reference sequence). The CDR3 protein is CSAHPGQGRNEQFF. The DNA of the CDR3 is TGCAGTGCCCACCCGGGACAGGGGCGTAATGAGCAGTTCTTC.

Here the CDR3 reads CSARDGTGGNQPQHF. In DNA form, the CDR3 reads TGCAGTGCTAGAGATGGGACAGGGGGCAATCAGCCCCAGCATTTT. This sequence joins TRBV20-1 and TRBJ1-5, with 10 nucleotides matching TRBD1. The CDR3 runs to 15 residues. V lost 0 bases, J lost 2 bases, and 1 base stayed unmatched. CDR1 is DFQATT and CDR2 is SNEGSKA in the germline V gene (reference sequence).

This clonotype was observed a few times. This sequence joins TRBV12-3 or TRBV12-4 and TRBJ2-7; 8 nucleotides line up with TRBD1. Unmatched junction bases numbered 21, after V lost 3 bases and J lost 5 bases. CDR3 length equals 19 residues. The CDR3 sequence is CASSFVVAADRESENEQYF. CDR3 nucleotides: TGTGCCAGCAGTTTTGTGGTAGCCGCGGACAGGGAGAGCGAAAACGAGCAGTACTTC.

There are a few counts of this clonotype. The chain couples TRBV12-3 or TRBV12-4 to TRBJ1-1; D is unclear. V lost 8 bases and J lost 8, with 12 bases in between. The CDR3 covers 11 residues. In DNA form, the CDR3 reads TGTGCCAGCGGACTCGTGGGCGAAGCTTTCTTT. Amino acid sequence: CASGLVGEAFF.

This clonotype was detected only a few times. The chain has TRBV20-1 and TRBJ2-7; no clear D gene. The length of the CDR3 is 12 residues. Looked up from germline, CDR1 is DFQATT and CDR2 is SNEGSKA (reference sequence). V lost 5 bases and J lost 3, with 11 bases in between. This CDR3 is CSAAKGLYEQYF. The CDR3 DNA is TGCAGTGCTGCAAAAGGGCTCTACGAGCAGTACTTC.

As DNA, the CDR3 is TGCAGTGCTCCAGACAGGGGGAGCATGAACACTGAAGCTTTCTTT. It codes for CSAPDRGSMNTEAFF. This rearrangement joins TRBV20-1 to TRBJ1-1, with 9 bases aligning to TRBD1. Germline-derived CDR1 and CDR2 are DFQATT and SNEGSKA (reference sequence). J gave up 0 bases and V 5 bases, and 7 bases lay outside the gene matches. CDR3 length: 15 amino acids.

The chain is built from TRBV6-5 and TRBJ1-1, with D perhaps matching TRBD1 (6 bases). Germline CDR1 reads MNHEY; CDR2 reads SVGAGI. The V and J ends lost 7 bases and 4 bases respectively, with 16 bases between them. This CDR3 comprises 14 residues. The CDR3 DNA follows: TGTGCCAGCACCCCCGCGGGGGCGAGCACTGAAGCTTTCTTT. Its protein is CASTPAGASTEAFF.

This chain uses TRBV9 with TRBJ2-7; D perhaps matches TRBD1 (6 bases). The germline V gene has CDR1 SGDLS and CDR2 YYNGEE. V lost 9 bases, J lost 7 bases, and 20 bases lay in between. The CDR3 extends over 13 amino acids. The CDR3 loop reads CATTAGTPHEQYF. The CDR3 DNA reads as TGTGCCACCACCGCTGGGACACCTCATGAGCAGTACTTC.